These 20 T cell receptor beta chains were all obtained from the same sample, sequenced in a study of T cell responses to AZD1222 COVID-19 vaccine. Produced via immunoSEQ multiplex PCR; TCRdb's table is partial and in-frame only. Among 120,000 to 150,000 clones listed, approximately 89% were seen once. This material consisted of peripheral blood, taken on day 0 of AZD1222 vaccination. Every receptor here comes from an adult in good health.

The chain is built from TRBV19 and TRBJ1-3, with TRBD1 as a possible D gene (5 bases). The germline CDR1 and CDR2 sequences are LNHDA and SQIVND (reference sequence). Trimming stripped 3 bases from V and 2 bases from J, with 11 bases between. This CDR3 is built from 15 residues. CDR3 DNA: TGTGCCAGTAGTATTGGGGGGTCTGCTGGAAACACCATATATTTT. Its protein is CASSIGGSAGNTIYF.

V and J are TRBV11-3 and TRBJ2-1, with D possibly matching TRBD2 (6 bases). CDR1 SGHNT and CDR2 YENEEA come from the germline V gene. Deletions cut 4 bases from V and 5 bases from J, with 12 bases between. CDR3 length: 14 residues. CDR3 sequence reads: CASSSGPGDNEQFF. DNA of the CDR3: TGTGCCAGCAGCTCAGGTCCGGGGGACAATGAGCAGTTCTTC.

A word on this clone: One end of the junction does not line up with germline, which may come from a read error. This chain links TRBV3-1 (or the pseudogene TRBV3-2) with TRBJ1-2; D uncertain. Germline V gene lookup returns CDR1 LGHDT and CDR2 YNNKEL (reference sequence). This CDR3 contains 13 residues. CDR3 coding DNA: TGTGCCAGCAGCCAAGATCTTGGGATTCACCTAGCCTTC. Protein product: CASSQDLGIHLAF.

This clone was counted once. The DNA for the CDR3 is TGCAGCGTTGAGGGCGGACAGGGCGAAGCTTTCTTT. This gives the protein CSVEGGQGEAFF. The chain has TRBV29-1 and TRBJ1-1; 8 nucleotides match TRBD1. Germline CDR1 is SQVTM and CDR2 is ANQGSEA. The CDR3 extends over 12 amino acids. Trimming at V came to 3 bases and at J to 8 bases, leaving 5 bases not matched to a gene.

The rearrangement links TRBV7-2 to TRBJ1-5, with a tentative D call TRBD1 (5 bases). The CDR3 runs 15 residues. Per the germline V gene, CDR1 is SGHTA and CDR2 is FQGNSA. Trimming stripped 7 bases from V and 1 base from J, with 14 bases between. DNA for the CDR3: TGTGCCAGCAAAGGTCCGGGGCAGAGCAATCAGCCCCAGCATTTT. Translating gives CASKGPGQSNQPQHF.

The chain employs TRBV30 and TRBJ1-5, with D uncertain. Germline CDR1 GTSNPN, CDR2 SVGIG (reference sequence). Trimming pared 2 bases from V and 0 bases from J, leaving 20 bases between. The CDR3 spans 18 residues. CDR3 sequence: CAWSPPWQAVGSNQPQHF. Here the CDR3 DNA reads TGTGCCTGGAGTCCCCCTTGGCAGGCCGTAGGTAGCAATCAGCCCCAGCATTTT.

This clone was seen only once. The chain recombines TRBV18 with TRBJ2-7, with D possibly TRBD2 on 6 matching bases. The CDR3 has 15 amino acids. V was shortened by 0 bases and J by 3 bases, with 12 bases between the two germline ends. CDR1 KGHSH and CDR2 LQKENI come from the germline V gene. The CDR3 sequence is CASSPPGGSNYEQYF. For the CDR3, the DNA is TGTGCCAGCTCACCACCGGGGGGATCAAACTACGAGCAGTACTTC.

The CDR3 loop is CASSTPGTRNSPLHF. CDR3 in DNA: TGTGCCAGCTCAACCCCCGGGACGAGGAATTCACCCCTCCACTTT. The rearrangement joins TRBV11-2 to TRBJ1-6, with D possibly TRBD1 on 5 matching bases. The V and J ends lost 8 bases and 7 bases respectively, with 18 bases between them. CDR1 is SGHAT, CDR2 FQNNGV, per germline. There are 15 residues in the CDR3. Complete variable domain (other parts from reference TRBV11-2 and TRBJ1-6): EAGVAQSPRYKIIEKRQSVAFWCNPISGHATLYWYQQILGQGPKLLIQFQNNGVVDDSQLPKDRFSAERLKGVDSTLKIQPAKLEDSAVYLCASSTPGTRNSPLHFGNGTRLTVT.

The genes are TRBV28 and TRBJ2-7; D might be TRBD1 (7 bases). The length of the CDR3 is 17 residues. Trimming pared 4 bases from V and 0 bases from J, leaving 19 bases between. Germline CDR1 reads MDHEN; CDR2 reads SYDVKM. The CDR3 loop reads CASSSGGSGQSSYEQYF. CDR3 nucleotide sequence: TGTGCCAGCAGTTCAGGGGGGAGCGGTCAAAGCTCCTACGAGCAGTACTTC.

The chain recombines TRBV5-4 with TRBJ2-2, with TRBD2 matching 8 bases. This CDR3 is 15 amino acids long. Germline V gene sequence: CDR1 SGHNT, CDR2 YYREEE (reference sequence). Trimming removed 4 bases from V and 4 bases from J; junction bases left unmatched: 6. CDR3 DNA: TGTGCCAGCAGCACCGGGGGGGCCCGCACCGGGGAGCTGTTTTTT. Residues: CASSTGGARTGELFF.

V is TRBV21-1 and J is TRBJ2-7; TRBD1 is the table's D call and was not checked against the DNA. TRBV21-1 is annotated as a pseudogene. CDR3 length: 13 amino acids. CDR3 region: CASSTHSSYEQYF. CDR3 DNA: TGTGCCAGCAGCACTCACAGCTCCTACGAGCAGTACTTC.

This chain connects TRBV6-5 to TRBJ2-5; D gene uncertain. This CDR3 comprises 12 residues. Deletions cut 4 bases from V and 5 bases from J, with 8 bases between. Germline CDR1 MNHEY, CDR2 SVGAGI. For the CDR3, the DNA is TGTGCCAGCAGTTCCACGTGGGAGACCCAGTACTTC. Protein sequence: CASSSTWETQYF.

This chain joins TRBV29-1 and TRBJ1-4; D unresolved. Germline V gives CDR1 SQVTM, CDR2 ANQGSEA. The CDR3 is 14 residues long. Trimming shortened V by 7 bases and J by 8 bases, and 20 bases separated the two germline ends. The chain's CDR3 is CSAQEGSGAEKLFF. CDR3 bases: TGCAGCGCGCAAGAAGGGTCGGGAGCGGAAAAACTGTTTTTT.

The chain couples TRBV5-8 to TRBJ2-7, with unresolved D. The V and J ends lost 0 bases and 9 bases respectively, with 16 bases between them. The CDR3 loop spans 14 amino acids. The germline CDR1 and CDR2 sequences are SGHTS and YDEGEE. CDR3 nucleotide sequence: TGTGCCAGCAGCTTGGGCGTCTCCGGGTTGGCGCAGTACTTC. Its protein product is CASSLGVSGLAQYF.

This clone was recorded once. J is TRBJ2-5 and V is TRBV2, with TRBD2 as a possible D gene (6 bases). The CDR3 runs 13 residues. The germline CDR1 and CDR2 sequences are SNHLY and FYNNEI. Between the trimmed V and J ends, which lost 5 bases and 1 base, there was a span of 8 bases. The CDR3 bases are TGTGCCAGCAGTAGTAGCGGCCAAGAGACCCAGTACTTC. Its translation: CASSSSGQETQYF. Filled out from reference TRBV2 and TRBJ2-5, the complete variable domain reads EPEVTQTPSHQVTQMGQEVILRCVPISNHLYFYWYRQILGQKVEFLVSFYNNEISEKSEIFDDQFSVERPDGSNFTLKIRSTKLEDSAMYFCASSSSGQETQYFGPGTRLLVL.

Remarks on this clone: One junction end disagrees with the germline gene, perhaps due to a read error. This sequence joins TRBV5-4 and TRBJ2-7; TRBD1 is a possible D gene (5 bases). The CDR3 is 13 residues long. Germline V gives CDR1 SGHNT, CDR2 YYREEE (reference sequence). CDR3 nucleotides: TGTGCCAGCAGGTTGGGGCAGTCTTACGAGCAGTACTTC. Protein: CASRLGQSYEQYF. Together with reference TRBV5-4 and TRBJ2-7, the CDR3 gives the full variable domain: ETGVTQSPTHLIKTRGQQVTLRCSSQSGHNTVSWYQQALGQGPQFIFQYYREEENGRGNFPPRFSGLQFPNYSSELNVNALELDDSALYLCASRLGQSYEQYFGPGTRLTVT.

A single count supports this clone. The chain combines TRBV11-2 with TRBJ1-6; the D gene is possibly TRBD1 (5 bases). The CDR3 consists of 16 residues. Trimming stripped 5 bases from V and 7 bases from J, with 18 bases between. Germline V CDR1 and CDR2: SGHAT, FQNNGV. CDR3 region: CASSPMGRAYNSPLHF. DNA for the CDR3: TGTGCCAGCAGCCCAATGGGCAGGGCGTACAATTCACCCCTCCACTTT.

The rearrangement links TRBV5-1 to TRBJ1-1, with a weak D call TRBD1 (6 bases). CDR1 SGHRS and CDR2 YFSETQ come from the germline V gene. V shed 3 bases and J shed 3 bases, with 9 bases lying between them. The CDR3 runs to 13 residues. The CDR3, as DNA: TGCGCCAGCAGCTCCCAGGGGTACACTGAAGCTTTCTTT. This encodes CASSSQGYTEAFF.

The rearrangement uses TRBV29-1 and TRBJ1-5; a possible D gene is TRBD1 (6 bases). The CDR3 is 14 amino acids. The germline V and J ends were trimmed by 5 bases and 2 bases, with 13 bases remaining between them. Germline V lookup: CDR1 SQVTM, CDR2 ANQGSEA. The CDR3 bases are TGCAGCGTTTCTAGGGGGGCCGGCAATCAGCCCCAGCATTTT. It encodes CSVSRGAGNQPQHF.

The chain uses TRBV5-4 and TRBJ2-3; 11 bases line up with TRBD1. Losses at the gene ends were 9 bases for V and 5 bases for J; bases not matched to a gene: 2. CDR1 is SGHNT and CDR2 is YYREEE in the germline V gene (reference sequence). The CDR3 consists of 12 residues. The DNA of the CDR3 is TGTGCCACCGGGACAGGGGGAGATACGCAGTATTTT. As protein: CATGTGGDTQYF.